These 18 T cell receptor beta chains were sequenced from one sample in a study of cytomegalovirus exposure and HLA in healthy donors. The method was immunoSEQ multiplex PCR; TCRdb's version includes in-frame clones alone and lacks a portion of them. The sample consists of 45,000 to 65,000 clones, around nine tenths of them appearing once. Input material: PBMCs. The receptors come from a woman younger than 35 in good health and CMV-seropositive.

V is TRBV5-1 and J is TRBJ1-5, with TRBD1 identical over 7 bases. The CDR3 runs to 14 residues. The germline CDR1 and CDR2 sequences are SGHRS and YFSETQ. The trim removed 4 bases at V and 7 bases at J, leaving 8 bases unmatched. The CDR3 DNA is TGCGCCAGCAGCCTCACAGGGGATTTACAGCCCCAGCATTTT. It yields the protein CASSLTGDLQPQHF.

The CDR3 region has the DNA TGCAGCGTTGGAGGGTCGTACAATGAGCAGTTCTTC. The encoded protein is CSVGGSYNEQFF. The chain employs TRBV29-1 and TRBJ2-1; TRBD2 is a possible D gene (5 bases). Trimming removed 4 bases from V and 4 bases from J, with 8 bases in between. The CDR3 sequence is 12 residues long. Germline values: CDR1 SQVTM, CDR2 ANQGSEA.

J is TRBJ1-4 and V is TRBV28; unclear D gene. The germline gives CDR1 MDHEN, CDR2 SYDVKM. Trimming removed 4 bases at V and 0 bases at J, with 15 bases between. This CDR3 is built from 17 residues. Written as DNA, the CDR3 is TGTGCCAGCAGTTCTATTCTATGGGCTACAACTAATGAAAAACTGTTTTTT. This codes for CASSSILWATTNEKLFF.

This chain links TRBV5-5 with TRBJ1-2, with a possible D match to TRBD1 (5 bases). The germline gives CDR1 SGHKS, CDR2 YYEKEE (reference sequence). V shed 1 base and J shed 2 bases, with 15 bases lying between them. The CDR3 loop spans 16 amino acids. In DNA, the CDR3 is TGTGCCAGCAGCTTGTTACCCGGACATACAAACTATGGCTACACCTTC. The encoded protein is CASSLLPGHTNYGYTF.

J is TRBJ1-6 and V is TRBV7-6; D is unresolved. Germline-derived CDR1 and CDR2 are SGHVS and FNYEAQ. V was clipped by 4 bases and J by 7 bases, with 14 bases between them. The CDR3 totals 15 residues. CDR3 nucleotides: TGTGCCAGCAGCTCCGATGGAAGGAGGAATTCACCCCTCCACTTT. It encodes CASSSDGRRNSPLHF.

The CDR3 nucleotides read TGTGCCAGCAGTGACACCGGGACAGGGTCCTACGAGCAGTACTTC. The encoded protein is CASSDTGTGSYEQYF. The genes are TRBV6-1 and TRBJ2-7; 9 bases match TRBD1. Germline loops: CDR1 MNHNS, CDR2 SASEGT. The V gene end was trimmed by 3 bases and the J gene end by 1 base; junction bases not matched to a gene: 4. There are 15 residues in the CDR3.

The V gene is TRBV7-2, the J gene TRBJ2-1; maybe TRBD1 (6 bases). Trimming left V 6 bases short and J 4 bases short, with 13 bases between. Per germline, CDR1 SGHTA and CDR2 FQGNSA. This CDR3 has 14 amino acids. The CDR3 loop is CASRSRGSYNEQFF. CDR3 in DNA: TGTGCCAGCAGGAGCAGGGGCTCTTACAATGAGCAGTTCTTC.

The CDR3 nucleotides are TGTGCCAGCAGTCCTGGACTTTTCGAGCAGTACTTC. Translation: CASSPGLFEQYF. The chain employs TRBV6-1 and TRBJ2-7, with D perhaps TRBD2 (5 bases). The V end was cut by 5 bases, the J end by 6 bases, with 11 bases between. The CDR3 sequence is 12 residues long. Germline V gene lookup returns CDR1 MNHNS and CDR2 SASEGT.

The genes are TRBV19 and TRBJ2-1; possibly TRBD2 for D (6 bases). V was clipped by 3 bases and J by 1 base, with 10 bases between them. This CDR3 comprises 15 residues. CDR1 LNHDA and CDR2 SQIVND come from the germline V gene (reference sequence). CDR3 loop: CASSIGGTSYNEQFF. CDR3 sequence (DNA): TGTGCCAGTAGTATCGGTGGGACTTCCTACAATGAGCAGTTCTTC. The variable domain in full, with the rest retrieved from reference TRBV19 and TRBJ2-1, is DGGITQSPKYLFRKEGQNVTLSCEQNLNHDAMYWYRQDPGQGLRLIYYSQIVNDFQKGDIAEGYSVSREKKESFPLTVTSAQKNPTAFYLCASSIGGTSYNEQFFGPGTRLTVL.

This chain uses TRBV5-1 with TRBJ2-1; D perhaps matches TRBD1 (5 bases). Germline-derived CDR1 and CDR2 are SGHRS and YFSETQ. V was shortened by 2 bases and J by 8 bases, with 14 bases between the two germline ends. This CDR3 is built from 14 residues. CDR3 protein: CASSFGQGIYEQFF. The CDR3 bases are TGCGCCAGCAGCTTTGGGCAGGGAATATATGAGCAGTTCTTC.

V and J are TRBV7-9 and TRBJ2-7; a weak D match, TRBD2 (6 bases). There are 14 residues in the CDR3. V shed 4 bases and J shed 5 bases, with 15 bases lying between them. Germline CDR1 is SEHNR and CDR2 is FQNEAQ (reference sequence). CDR3 in DNA: TGTGCCAGCAGCTCTAGGGACTCGGGGCACGAGCAGTACTTC. Protein: CASSSRDSGHEQYF.

V is TRBV9 and J is TRBJ2-1; no firm D call. V lost 1 base and J lost 11, with 16 bases in between. The CDR3 loop spans 14 amino acids. CDR1 is SGDLS, CDR2 YYNGEE, per germline. The CDR3 DNA reads TGTGCCAGCAGCGTAACCCCCTCCGCAGACAAGCAGTTCTTC. Amino acid sequence: CASSVTPSADKQFF.

A remark on this clone: The sample carries other DNA sequences with the same CDR3. This chain links TRBV7-2 with TRBJ1-2, with D hard to call. Deletions cut 2 bases from V and 5 bases from J, with 3 bases between. The V gene's germline CDR1 is SGHTA and CDR2 FQGNSA. This CDR3 contains 11 residues. DNA for the CDR3: TGTGCCAGCAGCTTATATTATGGCTACACCTTC. Protein: CASSLYYGYTF.

In DNA, the CDR3 is TGTGCCACCAGCACGTTCGCGGGACAGGGGGCCTCCTATGGCTACACCTTC. This codes for CATSTFAGQGASYGYTF. The chain employs TRBV15 and TRBJ1-2; 12 nucleotides agree with TRBD1. V shed 4 bases and J 4 bases; nucleotides not matched to a gene: 10. This CDR3 is built from 17 residues. Germline loops: CDR1 LNHNV, CDR2 YYDKDF (reference sequence).

This clone occurred a few times. The genes are TRBV2 and TRBJ2-2, with 13 bases matching TRBD2. Germline V gives CDR1 SNHLY, CDR2 FYNNEI. J was trimmed by 7 bases and V by 7 bases; bases with no gene match: 6. The CDR3 runs 15 residues. In DNA form, the CDR3 reads TGTGCCAGCACAGAGACTAGCGGGGGGCGCGGGGAGCTGTTTTTT. Protein sequence: CASTETSGGRGELFF.

This clone was seen once. The chain joins TRBV7-2 to TRBJ2-5, with a possible D match to TRBD2 (7 bases). Trimming removed 1 base from V and 5 bases from J, with 17 bases in between. CDR3 size: 16 residues. Germline values: CDR1 SGHTA, CDR2 FQGNSA. The CDR3 loop reads CASSLVRAGASETQYF. CDR3 nucleotides: TGTGCCAGCAGCTTAGTCCGGGCGGGGGCATCGGAGACCCAGTACTTC.

The chain has TRBV19 and TRBJ2-1; 10 bases are a match to TRBD1. J lost 9 bases, V lost 6 bases, and 8 bases had no gene match. Germline lookup yields CDR1 LNHDA and CDR2 SQIVND (reference sequence). This CDR3 is built from 14 residues. DNA of the CDR3: TGTGCCAGTAGATGGAGACAGGGGGCTCGTGAGCAGTTCTTC. Protein: CASRWRQGAREQFF.

V usage is TRBV7-9 and J usage is TRBJ1-1, with 8 bases matching TRBD1. The J segment lost 6 bases and the V segment lost 1 base, leaving 7 bases of the junction unmatched. Germline CDR1 reads SEHNR; CDR2 reads FQNEAQ (reference sequence). CDR3 size: 15 residues. DNA of the CDR3: TGTGCCAGCAGCTTAGGGGCAGGGGGCGATCCTGAAGCTTTCTTT. This encodes CASSLGAGGDPEAFF. Together with reference TRBV7-9 and TRBJ1-1, the CDR3 gives the full variable domain: DTGVSQNPRHKITKRGQNVTFRCDPISEHNRLYWYRQTLGQGPEFLTYFQNEAQLEKSRLLSDRFSAERPKGSFSTLEIQRTEQGDSAMYLCASSLGAGGDPEAFFGQGTRLTVV.